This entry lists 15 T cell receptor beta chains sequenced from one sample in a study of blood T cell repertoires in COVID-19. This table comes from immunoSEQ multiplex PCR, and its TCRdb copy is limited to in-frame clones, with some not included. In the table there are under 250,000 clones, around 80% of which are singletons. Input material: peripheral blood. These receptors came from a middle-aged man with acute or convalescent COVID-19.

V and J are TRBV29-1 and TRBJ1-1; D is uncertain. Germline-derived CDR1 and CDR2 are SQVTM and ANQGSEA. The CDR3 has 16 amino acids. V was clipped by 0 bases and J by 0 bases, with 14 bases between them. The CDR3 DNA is TGCAGCGTTGAAGATAAAAGGATTCGGGTGAACACTGAAGCTTTCTTT. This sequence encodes CSVEDKRIRVNTEAFF.

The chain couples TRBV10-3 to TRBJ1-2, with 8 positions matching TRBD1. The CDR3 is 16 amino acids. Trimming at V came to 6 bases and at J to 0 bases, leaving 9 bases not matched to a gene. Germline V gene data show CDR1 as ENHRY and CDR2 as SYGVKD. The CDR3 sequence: CAISAWGQEANYGYTF. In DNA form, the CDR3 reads TGTGCCATCAGCGCCTGGGGACAGGAAGCTAACTATGGCTACACCTTC.

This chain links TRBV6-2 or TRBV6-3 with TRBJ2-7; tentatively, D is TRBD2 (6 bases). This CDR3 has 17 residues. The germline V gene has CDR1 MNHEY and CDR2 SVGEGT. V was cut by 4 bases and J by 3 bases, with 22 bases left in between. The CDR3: CASSSIYRRDWDYEQYF. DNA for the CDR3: TGTGCCAGCAGTTCTATTTACCGCCGGGACTGGGACTACGAGCAGTACTTC.

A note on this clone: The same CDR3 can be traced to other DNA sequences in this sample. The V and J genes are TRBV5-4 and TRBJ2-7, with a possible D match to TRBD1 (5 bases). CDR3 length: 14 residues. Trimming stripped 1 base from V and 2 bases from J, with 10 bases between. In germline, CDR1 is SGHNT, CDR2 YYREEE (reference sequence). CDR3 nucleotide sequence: TGTGCCAGCAGCTTGTTGGCAGGGCCCTACGAGCAGTACTTC. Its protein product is CASSLLAGPYEQYF.

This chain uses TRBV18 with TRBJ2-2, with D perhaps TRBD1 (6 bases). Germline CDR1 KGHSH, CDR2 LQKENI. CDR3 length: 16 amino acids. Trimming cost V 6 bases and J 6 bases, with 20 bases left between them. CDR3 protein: CASSVQGAVWSGELFF. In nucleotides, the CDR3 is TGTGCCAGCTCTGTACAGGGTGCTGTTTGGTCCGGGGAGCTGTTTTTT. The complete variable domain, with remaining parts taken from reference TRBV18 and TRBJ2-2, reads NAGVMQNPRHLVRRRGQEARLRCSPMKGHSHVYWYRQLPEEGLKFMVYLQKENIIDESGMPKERFSAEFPKEGPSILRIQQVVRGDSAAYFCASSVQGAVWSGELFFGEGSRLTVL.

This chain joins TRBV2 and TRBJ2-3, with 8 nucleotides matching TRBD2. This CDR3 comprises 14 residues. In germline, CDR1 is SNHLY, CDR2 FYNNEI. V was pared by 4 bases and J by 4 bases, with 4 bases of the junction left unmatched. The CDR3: CASSGGTSADTQYF. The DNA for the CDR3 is TGTGCCAGCAGTGGGGGGACTAGTGCAGATACGCAGTATTTT.

The CDR3 reads CASSLYRGSSHGYTF. The DNA of the CDR3 is TGTGCCAGCAGTTTATACAGGGGGAGTAGCCATGGCTACACCTTC. This sequence joins TRBV27 and TRBJ1-2, with 8 bases matching TRBD1. V lost 1 base to trimming and J lost 6 bases; unmatched junction nucleotides: 7. The germline gives CDR1 MNHEY, CDR2 SMNVEV (reference sequence). The CDR3 has 15 amino acids.

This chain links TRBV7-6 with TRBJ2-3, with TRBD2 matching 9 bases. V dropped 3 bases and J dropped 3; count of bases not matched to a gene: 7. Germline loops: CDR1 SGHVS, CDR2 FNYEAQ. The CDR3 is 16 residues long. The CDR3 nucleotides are TGTGCCAGCAGCTTCAGCGCGGGAGGGCCGACAGATACGCAGTATTTT. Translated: CASSFSAGGPTDTQYF. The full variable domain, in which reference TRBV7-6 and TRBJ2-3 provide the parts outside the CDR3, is GAGVSQSPRYKVTKRGQDVALRCDPISGHVSLYWYRQALGQGPEFLTYFNYEAQQDKSGLPNDRFSAERPEGSISTLTIQRTEQRDSAMYRCASSFSAGGPTDTQYFGPGTRLTVL.

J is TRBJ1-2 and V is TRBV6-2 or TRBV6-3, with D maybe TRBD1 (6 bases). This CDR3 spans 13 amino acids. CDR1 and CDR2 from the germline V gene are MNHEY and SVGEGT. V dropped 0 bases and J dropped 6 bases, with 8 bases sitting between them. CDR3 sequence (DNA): TGTGCCAGCAGTTACTCGAGGGGGAATGGCTACACCTTC. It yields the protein CASSYSRGNGYTF.

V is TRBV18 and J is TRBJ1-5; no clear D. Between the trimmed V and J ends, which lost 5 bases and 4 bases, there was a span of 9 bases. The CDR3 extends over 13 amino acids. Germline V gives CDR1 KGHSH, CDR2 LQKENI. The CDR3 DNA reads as TGTGCCAGCTCATCCGGGAGAAATCAGCCCCAGCATTTT. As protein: CASSSGRNQPQHF.

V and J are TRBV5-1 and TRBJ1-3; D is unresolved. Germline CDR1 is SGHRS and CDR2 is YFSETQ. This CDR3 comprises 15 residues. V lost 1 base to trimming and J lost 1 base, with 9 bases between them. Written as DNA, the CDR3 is TGCGCCAGCAGCTTGTCGGTCCTTTCTGGAAACACCATATATTTT. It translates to CASSLSVLSGNTIYF.

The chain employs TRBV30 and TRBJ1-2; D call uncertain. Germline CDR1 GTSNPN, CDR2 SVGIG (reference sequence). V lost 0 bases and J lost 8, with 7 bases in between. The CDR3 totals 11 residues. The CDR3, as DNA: TGTGCCTGGAGTGTAGGAGGGGGCTACACCTTC. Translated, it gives CAWSVGGGYTF.

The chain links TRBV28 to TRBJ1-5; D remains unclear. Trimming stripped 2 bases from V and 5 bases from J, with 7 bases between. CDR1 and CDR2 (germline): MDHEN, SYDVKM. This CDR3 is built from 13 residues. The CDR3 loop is CASSLGRDQPQHF. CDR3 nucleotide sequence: TGTGCCAGCAGTTTAGGGCGAGATCAGCCCCAGCATTTT.

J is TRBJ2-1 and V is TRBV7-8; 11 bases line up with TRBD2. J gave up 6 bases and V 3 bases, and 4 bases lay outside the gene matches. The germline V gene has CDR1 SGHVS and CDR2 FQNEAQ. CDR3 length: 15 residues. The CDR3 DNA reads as TGTGCCAGCAGCTTCGGTAGCGGGAGGGTCAATGAGCAGTTCTTC. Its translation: CASSFGSGRVNEQFF.

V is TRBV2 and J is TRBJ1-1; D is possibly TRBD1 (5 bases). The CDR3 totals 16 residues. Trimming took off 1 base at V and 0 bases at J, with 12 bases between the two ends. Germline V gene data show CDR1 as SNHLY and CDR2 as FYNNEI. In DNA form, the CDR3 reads TGTGCCAGCAGTGAAGGCGGGGGAGGCATGAACACTGAAGCTTTCTTT. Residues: CASSEGGGGMNTEAFF.